This TCR beta chain was identified in a study of cytomegalovirus exposure and HLA in healthy donors. Study overall: Earlier results showed roughly 120 million unique TCR beta sequences derived from around 170 million T cells.

The PCR used 60 Vbeta and 13 Jbeta primers. The method was immunoSEQ multiplex PCR; TCRdb's version includes in-frame clones alone and lacks a portion of them. The sample carries 200,000 to 250,000 clones, about 84% recorded once. CDR3 length: 15 amino acids. J lost 9 bases, V lost 2 bases, and 6 bases had no gene match. The germline V gene encodes CDR1 SGHVS and CDR2 FQNEAQ. The source of this sequence is a human donor in good health. Sequenced input: PBMCs. The genes are TRBV7-8 and TRBJ2-1; 11 bases are a match to TRBD2. DNA of the CDR3: TGTGCCAGCAGCTTATCTAGCGGGAGGCTCACTGAGCAGTTCTTC. It translates to CASSLSSGRLTEQFF.